The clone carrying this TCR beta chain has a single count. Its specificity is not known. The data originate from a study of cytomegalovirus exposure and HLA in healthy donors. Study in general: As released early, the data held about 85 million unique TCRs from HLA-typed donors.

Healthy bone marrow donors made up the donors. Donors sampled were nominally healthy, though unrecorded immune exposures were likely. Study observations and caveats: An analysis that came later showed most CMV-associated TCR beta chains appearing HLA-restricted.

Trimming pared 1 base from V and 14 bases from J, leaving 11 bases between. The CDR3 contains 11 residues. Per the germline V gene, CDR1 is SEHNR and CDR2 is FQNEAQ (reference sequence). The PCR used 60 Vbeta and 13 Jbeta primers. Generated by immunoSEQ multiplex PCR, the TCRdb table keeps only in-frame clones and is missing some. The repertoire holds around 150,000 clones, roughly three quarters seen once, with approximately 8.7% in the top ten. The sequence came from a young man in good health and CMV-seropositive. Specimen: PBMCs. The rearrangement links TRBV7-9 to TRBJ1-2, with D perhaps TRBD1 (5 bases). Here the CDR3 DNA reads TGTGCCAGCAGCTTAGGACAGTTCGCAACCTTC. It encodes CASSLGQFATF.